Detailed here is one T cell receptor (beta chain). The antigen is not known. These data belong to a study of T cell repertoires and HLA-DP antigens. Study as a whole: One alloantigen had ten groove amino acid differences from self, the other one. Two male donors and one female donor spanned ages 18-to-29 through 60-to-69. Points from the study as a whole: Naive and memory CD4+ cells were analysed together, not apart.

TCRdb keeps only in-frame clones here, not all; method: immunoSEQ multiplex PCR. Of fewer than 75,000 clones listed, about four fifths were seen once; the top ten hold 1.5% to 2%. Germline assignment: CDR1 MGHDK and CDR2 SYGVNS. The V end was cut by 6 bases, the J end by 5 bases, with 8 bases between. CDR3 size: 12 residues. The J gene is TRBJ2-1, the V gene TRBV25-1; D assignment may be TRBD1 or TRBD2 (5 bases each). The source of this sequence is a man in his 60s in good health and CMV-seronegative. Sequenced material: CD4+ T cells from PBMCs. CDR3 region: CASREGHNEQFF. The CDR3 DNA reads TGTGCCAGCAGAGAGGGACACAATGAGCAGTTCTTC. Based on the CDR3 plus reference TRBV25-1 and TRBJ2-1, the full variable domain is EADIYQTPRYLVIGTGKKITLECSQTMGHDKMYWYQQDPGMELHLIHYSYGVNSTEKGDLSSESTVSRIRTEHFPLTLESARPSHTSQYLCASREGHNEQFFGPGTRLTVL.